Following are 21 T cell receptor beta chains from one sample sequenced in a study of T cell responses to AZD1222 COVID-19 vaccine. Repertoires were generated with immunoSEQ multiplex PCR, while TCRdb's copy carries only in-frame clones and drops some. This sample has about 99,000 clones, with 88% found just once. The source material was peripheral blood, sampled on day 0 of AZD1222 vaccination. The receptors here all came from an adult in good health.

The rearrangement uses TRBV4-1 and TRBJ1-2, with D possibly TRBD1 on 5 matching bases. This CDR3 has 14 residues. The germline V gene has CDR1 MGHRA and CDR2 YSYEKL. V lost 3 bases and J 4 bases, leaving 12 bases between the germline ends. The CDR3 loop is CASSHMTVGYGYTF. The CDR3 nucleotides read TGCGCCAGCAGCCACATGACAGTCGGCTATGGCTACACCTTC.

As regards this clone: The junction and the germline gene differ at one end; a read error may be behind it. The gene calls are TRBV5-1 and TRBJ2-3; 11 nucleotides agree with TRBD2. CDR1 is SGHRS and CDR2 is YFSETQ in the germline V gene. CDR3 length: 15 amino acids. CDR3 coding DNA: TGCGCCAGCAGTTTGGGACTAGCGGAGGGAGATACGCAGTATTTT. Residues: CASSLGLAEGDTQYF.

The chain has TRBV7-2 and TRBJ1-6; D is ambiguous. The CDR3 runs 16 residues. V lost 1 base and J lost 0, with 7 bases in between. Germline CDR1 and CDR2: SGHTA and FQGNSA. DNA of the CDR3: TGTGCCAGCAGCTTAGGCGTGAGCTCCTATAATTCACCCCTCCACTTT. As protein: CASSLGVSSYNSPLHF.

The chain couples TRBV5-1 to TRBJ1-3; no definite D call. Germline V gives CDR1 SGHRS, CDR2 YFSETQ. Between the trimmed V and J ends, which lost 4 bases and 6 bases, there was a span of 17 bases. The CDR3 totals 15 residues. The CDR3 here is CASSPNLFDPNTIYF. CDR3 DNA: TGCGCCAGCAGCCCAAACCTCTTTGACCCAAACACCATATATTTT.

The V and J genes are TRBV7-6 and TRBJ2-7; 9 bases line up with TRBD1. Unmatched junction bases numbered 5, after V lost 5 bases and J lost 3 bases. The CDR3 contains 14 residues. Germline CDR1 and CDR2: SGHVS and FNYEAQ. DNA for the CDR3: TGTGCCAGCAGCATTGGGACAGGGAACTACGAGCAGTACTTC. This translates into CASSIGTGNYEQYF.

The chain uses TRBV6-2 or TRBV6-3 and TRBJ2-1, with 7 bases lining up with TRBD1. Losses at the gene ends were 0 bases for V and 0 bases for J; bases not matched to a gene: 5. Germline CDR1 reads MNHEY; CDR2 reads SVGEGT. The length of the CDR3 is 17 residues. This CDR3 reads CASSYSQGEPSYNEQFF. DNA for the CDR3: TGTGCCAGCAGTTACTCGCAGGGGGAACCCTCCTACAATGAGCAGTTCTTC.

V usage is TRBV19 and J usage is TRBJ2-7; D call uncertain. The CDR3 covers 13 residues. Trimming shortened V by 6 bases and J by 4 bases, and 13 bases separated the two germline ends. In germline, CDR1 is LNHDA, CDR2 SQIVND (reference sequence). The DNA of the CDR3 is TGTGCCAGTAGCGCGGCCACCAATTACGAGCAGTACTTC. Protein: CASSAATNYEQYF.

Only a few counts were recorded for this clone. The chain employs TRBV29-1 and TRBJ2-1; TRBD1 matches at 7 bases. The CDR3 totals 14 residues. After removal of 6 bases from V and 4 bases from J, the junction contained 9 bases not matched to a gene. CDR1 and CDR2 (germline): SQVTM, ANQGSEA. CDR3 nucleotides: TGCAGCGTATTCGGGACAGTCGATTACAATGAGCAGTTCTTC. The encoded protein is CSVFGTVDYNEQFF.

The rearrangement uses TRBV4-3 and TRBJ2-3; 12 bases line up with TRBD2. The V gene's germline CDR1 is LGHNA and CDR2 YSLEER. V was clipped by 0 bases and J by 5 bases; unmatched bases: 6. CDR3 length: 17 residues. This chain's CDR3 is CASSQELAGGVGDTQYF. In DNA, the CDR3 is TGCGCCAGCAGCCAAGAACTAGCGGGGGGCGTTGGAGATACGCAGTATTTT.

V gene TRBV6-5 combines with J gene TRBJ1-1, with 7 bases matching TRBD1. V trimming: 6 bases; J trimming: 7 bases; junction bases outside the gene matches: 8. Germline-derived CDR1 and CDR2 are MNHEY and SVGAGI. The CDR3 has 13 amino acids. CDR3 loop: CASRLTGQSEAFF. CDR3 bases: TGTGCCAGCAGGCTGACAGGGCAGAGTGAAGCTTTCTTT.

The DNA of the CDR3 is TGTGCCAGCTCAGCGACAGGGTTGAACACTGAAGCTTTCTTT. Residues: CASSATGLNTEAFF. This rearrangement joins TRBV18 to TRBJ1-1, with 7 bases fitting TRBD1. The CDR3 has 14 residues. V lost 5 bases, J lost 0 bases, and 3 bases stayed unmatched. Germline CDR1 reads KGHSH; CDR2 reads LQKENI. Looking up the rest from reference TRBV18 and TRBJ1-1 gives the full variable domain: NAGVMQNPRHLVRRRGQEARLRCSPMKGHSHVYWYRQLPEEGLKFMVYLQKENIIDESGMPKERFSAEFPKEGPSILRIQQVVRGDSAAYFCASSATGLNTEAFFGQGTRLTVV.

In nucleotides, the CDR3 is TGTGCCAGTAGTAATGCAGGGTCTAGCCAGCAGTACTTC. Translation gives CASSNAGSSQQYF. The genes are TRBV19 and TRBJ2-7, with D perhaps being TRBD1 or TRBD2 (5 bases each). Trimming removed 4 bases at V and 8 bases at J, with 15 bases between. This CDR3 contains 13 residues. CDR1 is LNHDA and CDR2 is SQIVND in the germline V gene (reference sequence).

This chain connects TRBV7-2 to TRBJ2-7; 9 bases are a match to TRBD1. The J segment lost 6 bases and the V segment lost 8 bases, leaving 11 bases of the junction unmatched. Germline V gene lookup returns CDR1 SGHTA and CDR2 FQGNSA. The CDR3 covers 14 residues. The CDR3 region has the DNA TGTGCCAGCTCTTTCGACAGGGGGGGTGGCGAGCAGTACTTC. Encoded protein: CASSFDRGGGEQYF.

The V call is TRBV7-8, the J call TRBJ2-5; 8 bases match TRBD2. V was pared by 5 bases and J by 7 bases, with 9 bases of the junction left unmatched. Germline V gene sequence: CDR1 SGHVS, CDR2 FQNEAQ. CDR3 length: 14 residues. The CDR3 bases are TGTGCCAGCAGCCGAGCGGGGGATTCGGGGACCCAGTACTTC. It translates to CASSRAGDSGTQYF.

The chain employs TRBV20-1 and TRBJ1-4; D remains ambiguous. The germline V gene has CDR1 DFQATT and CDR2 SNEGSKA (reference sequence). V was clipped by 6 bases and J by 4 bases, with 6 bases between them. The CDR3 sequence is 11 residues long. The CDR3 sequence: CSASYNEKLFF. The CDR3 DNA reads as TGCAGTGCGAGTTATAATGAAAAACTGTTTTTT.

The rearrangement uses TRBV2 and TRBJ2-5; D not certain. The germline V gene has CDR1 SNHLY and CDR2 FYNNEI. The CDR3 extends over 12 amino acids. V was shortened by 1 base and J by 5 bases, with 5 bases between the two germline ends. CDR3 in amino acids: CASSEGRETQYF. The CDR3 nucleotides are TGTGCCAGCAGTGAAGGCCGGGAGACCCAGTACTTC. Using reference TRBV2 and TRBJ2-5 for the parts outside the CDR3, the full variable domain is EPEVTQTPSHQVTQMGQEVILRCVPISNHLYFYWYRQILGQKVEFLVSFYNNEISEKSEIFDDQFSVERPDGSNFTLKIRSTKLEDSAMYFCASSEGRETQYFGPGTRLLVL.

The chain combines TRBV25-1 with TRBJ2-1, with D uncertain. CDR1 is MGHDK and CDR2 is SYGVNS in the germline V gene. The CDR3 extends over 13 amino acids. The ends were cut back, 10 bases at V and 0 bases at J, with 10 bases in the middle. The CDR3 bases are TGTGCCACGTGGGGAAGCTCCTACAATGAGCAGTTCTTC. Protein: CATWGSSYNEQFF.

Sample share makes this clone medium-sized. V usage is TRBV6-5 and J usage is TRBJ1-1; D gene unclear. CDR1 and CDR2 (germline): MNHEY, SVGAGI. The CDR3 spans 15 residues. The V gene lost 0 bases and the J gene lost 5 bases, with 13 bases spanning the gap. The CDR3 loop is CASSYSVDGITEAFF. The CDR3 nucleotides are TGTGCCAGCAGTTACTCTGTTGACGGCATTACTGAAGCTTTCTTT.

The table lists this clone with a count of one. The gene calls are TRBV7-3 and TRBJ1-6; the D is unclear. The CDR3 has 16 residues. Trimming removed 0 bases from V and 9 bases from J, with 15 bases in between. CDR1 and CDR2 from the germline V gene are SGHTA and FQGTGA. The CDR3: CASSLTPPRLRSPLHF. CDR3 bases: TGTGCCAGCAGCTTAACCCCCCCAAGGTTGCGTTCACCCCTCCACTTT.

This chain connects TRBV3-1 (or the pseudogene TRBV3-2) to TRBJ2-5, with D uncertain. The germline gives CDR1 LGHDT, CDR2 YNNKEL (reference sequence). This CDR3 contains 14 residues. Between the trimmed V and J ends, which lost 1 base and 5 bases, there was a span of 11 bases. CDR3 sequence reads: CASSQGKGQETQYF. CDR3 bases: TGTGCCAGCAGCCAAGGAAAAGGGCAGGAGACCCAGTACTTC.

The V and J genes are TRBV6-2 or TRBV6-3 and TRBJ2-5; D is perhaps TRBD1 (5 bases). V was clipped by 2 bases and J by 2 bases, with 15 bases between them. The CDR3 extends over 16 amino acids. In germline, CDR1 is MNHEY, CDR2 SVGEGT. Written as DNA, the CDR3 is TGTGCCAGCAGTTACAGGCCGACAGAGAGACAAGAGACCCAGTACTTC. This translates into CASSYRPTERQETQYF.